The present T cell receptor beta chain was sequenced within a study of shared clonotypes between healthy human individuals. General study findings and limits: It was anticipated that sequencing depth would influence how many clonotypes donors shared. As a rule, naive subsets had a larger estimated richness than memory subsets. Genetic and exposure-history diversity was limited by the small donor number.

Produced via immunoSEQ multiplex PCR; TCRdb's table is partial and in-frame only. Here the sample spans roughly 2,000,000 clones, about 95% being singletons. Concerning this clone: Its cognate antigen is unknown.

The naive CD8 subset, CD45RO-negative cells positively selected for CCR7, excluded terminally differentiated effector memory CD45RA+ cells. V was pared by 4 bases and J by 0 bases, with 8 bases of the junction left unmatched. The CDR3 consists of 16 residues. Per the germline V gene, CDR1 is MNHEY and CDR2 is SVGAGI. The sequence came from a man in his late teens or twenties in good health. The sample was naive CD8+ T cells sorted from blood. The gene calls are TRBV6-5 and TRBJ1-2, with 7 bases identical to TRBD1. CDR3 sequence (DNA): TGTGCCAGCAGTTTCCGGGACAGTTTAGCTAACTATGGCTACACCTTC. This sequence encodes CASSFRDSLANYGYTF.